These 30 T cell receptor beta chains came from one sample sequenced in a study of cytomegalovirus exposure and HLA in healthy donors. Produced via immunoSEQ multiplex PCR; TCRdb's table is partial and in-frame only. The repertoire holds about 170,000 clones, around 85% seen once, with 5.7% in the top ten. Specimen: PBMCs. These receptor sequences come from a woman in her thirties in good health and CMV-seronegative.

In this sample, this clone turned up once. The rearrangement uses TRBV11-1 and TRBJ2-4; 10 bases are a match to TRBD1. Germline CDR1 SGHAT, CDR2 FQDESV (reference sequence). The V segment lost 3 bases and the J segment 1 base; nucleotides outside the gene matches: 6. The CDR3 covers 17 residues. The CDR3 loop is CASSFPPGQGAKNIQYF. The CDR3 bases are TGTGCCAGCAGCTTCCCTCCGGGACAGGGGGCCAAAAACATTCAGTACTTC.

The rearrangement links TRBV10-3 to TRBJ2-2, with D unclear. CDR1 and CDR2 from the germline V gene are ENHRY and SYGVKD. V shed 0 bases and J shed 0 bases, with 14 bases lying between them. The CDR3 loop spans 18 amino acids. The CDR3 bases are TGTGCCATCAGTGAGTCGAATTCAGTCGGAGCGAACACCGGGGAGCTGTTTTTT. Protein sequence: CAISESNSVGANTGELFF.

This chain uses TRBV5-1 with TRBJ2-5, with TRBD2 identical over 8 bases. Per germline, CDR1 SGHRS and CDR2 YFSETQ. V trimming: 2 bases; J trimming: 5 bases; junction bases outside the gene matches: 5. This CDR3 is built from 14 residues. CDR3 nucleotides: TGCGCCAGCAGCTTTACTAGCGGTTACGAGACCCAGTACTTC. Its protein product is CASSFTSGYETQYF.

The chain is built from TRBV5-6 and TRBJ2-5; 13 nucleotides match TRBD2. The CDR3 runs to 16 residues. Losses at the gene ends were 4 bases for V and 5 bases for J; bases not matched to a gene: 8. The germline V gene encodes CDR1 SGHDT and CDR2 YYEEEE. For the CDR3, the DNA is TGTGCCAGCAGCGCCACTAGCGGGAGGGCCGGTGAGACCCAGTACTTC. Protein: CASSATSGRAGETQYF.

The V and J genes are TRBV9 and TRBJ2-5; TRBD2 agrees at 13 bases. Per germline, CDR1 SGDLS and CDR2 YYNGEE. V dropped 0 bases and J dropped 3; count of bases not matched to a gene: 2. The CDR3 covers 16 residues. The CDR3 region has the DNA TGTGCCAGCAGCGTAGGTGGACTAGCGGGGGAAGAGACCCAGTACTTC. Its protein is CASSVGGLAGEETQYF.

This sequence joins TRBV28 and TRBJ2-7; D might be TRBD1 or TRBD2, each matching 5 bases. Trimming removed 9 bases from V and 0 bases from J, with 15 bases in between. The CDR3 is made up of 14 amino acids. The V gene's germline CDR1 is MDHEN and CDR2 SYDVKM. The CDR3 DNA sequence: TGTGCCAGTAATGGGGGTCGCACCTCCTACGAGCAGTACTTC. This sequence encodes CASNGGRTSYEQYF.

The chain couples TRBV2 to TRBJ2-1, with TRBD2 identical over 8 bases. The CDR3 totals 13 residues. CDR1 is SNHLY, CDR2 FYNNEI, per germline. After removal of 6 bases from V and 11 bases from J, the junction contained 9 bases not matched to a gene. CDR3 in amino acids: CASSETSGAQQFF. CDR3 sequence (DNA): TGTGCCAGCAGCGAAACTAGCGGAGCCCAGCAGTTCTTC.

This chain connects TRBV4-1 to TRBJ1-4; D not resolved. The V gene lost 1 base and the J gene lost 7 bases, with 16 bases spanning the gap. The CDR3 length is 16 residues. From germline, CDR1 is MGHRA and CDR2 YSYEKL. The CDR3 spells CASSQGRADGGEKLFF. The CDR3 region has the DNA TGCGCCAGCAGCCAAGGACGGGCAGACGGTGGTGAAAAACTGTTTTTT.

This clone was found a few times. The V gene is TRBV2, the J gene TRBJ2-7, with TRBD2 matching 7 bases. CDR3 length: 13 amino acids. The trim removed 4 bases at V and 7 bases at J, leaving 7 bases unmatched. Germline V gene sequence: CDR1 SNHLY, CDR2 FYNNEI. CDR3 nucleotides: TGTGCCAGCAGTGGCCAGACTAGCTATGAGCAGTACTTC. The encoded protein is CASSGQTSYEQYF.

This clone was observed many times. J is TRBJ2-7 and V is TRBV2; TRBD2 might be the D (6 bases). Germline CDR1 SNHLY, CDR2 FYNNEI. CDR3 length equals 14 residues. V was trimmed by 7 bases and J by 2 bases, leaving 15 bases between them. CDR3 sequence: CASKGGTGTYEQYF. The CDR3 nucleotides are TGTGCCAGCAAGGGCGGGACGGGGACCTACGAGCAGTACTTC.

In its sample, this clone was seen once. The J gene is TRBJ1-6, the V gene TRBV19; the D gene is possibly TRBD1 (5 bases). From germline, CDR1 is LNHDA and CDR2 SQIVND (reference sequence). V was cut by 10 bases and J by 5 bases, with 18 bases left in between. The CDR3 runs to 15 residues. This chain's CDR3 is CATRQPRPNNSPLHF. Written as DNA, the CDR3 is TGTGCCACCCGACAGCCCCGACCGAATAATTCACCCCTCCACTTT.

V is TRBV2 and J is TRBJ1-1, with no clear D. Trimming removed 10 bases from V and 3 bases from J, with 12 bases in between. Germline loops: CDR1 SNHLY, CDR2 FYNNEI. The length of the CDR3 is 12 residues. CDR3 bases: TGTGCCACCGCGGCCGATTACACTGAAGCTTTCTTT. Its translation is CATAADYTEAFF.

The V call is TRBV5-5, the J call TRBJ1-1; D is unclear. Germline V CDR1 and CDR2: SGHKS, YYEKEE (reference sequence). The CDR3 is 14 amino acids. With 1 base removed from V and 1 base from J, the gap between germline ends came to 8 bases. The chain's CDR3 is CASSLYLGNTEAFF. The CDR3 nucleotides read TGTGCCAGCAGCTTGTATCTGGGGAACACTGAAGCTTTCTTT. Variable domain in full (rest from reference TRBV5-5 and TRBJ1-1): DAGVTQSPTHLIKTRGQQVTLRCSPISGHKSVSWYQQVLGQGPQFIFQYYEKEERGRGNFPDRFSARQFPNYSSELNVNALLLGDSALYLCASSLYLGNTEAFFGQGTRLTVV.

The rearrangement joins TRBV4-1 to TRBJ1-1; no reliable D call. The germline V and J ends were trimmed by 4 bases and 0 bases, with 15 bases remaining between them. This CDR3 is built from 16 residues. Germline-derived CDR1 and CDR2 are MGHRA and YSYEKL. In DNA form, the CDR3 reads TGCGCCAGCAGCCCCCTCAAAGAAGTGATGAACACTGAAGCTTTCTTT. It translates to CASSPLKEVMNTEAFF.

The rearrangement joins TRBV30 to TRBJ1-2; TRBD1 is a possible D gene (5 bases). This CDR3 spans 15 amino acids. Trimming took off 4 bases at V and 8 bases at J, with 23 bases between the two ends. Germline lookup yields CDR1 GTSNPN and CDR2 SVGIG (reference sequence). This CDR3 reads CAWTISIRAEGGYTF. DNA for the CDR3: TGTGCCTGGACCATATCTATCAGGGCCGAGGGGGGCTACACCTTC.

This clone was picked up one time. The V and J genes are TRBV7-6 and TRBJ1-4; D is unresolved. Trimming shortened V by 1 base and J by 6 bases, and 9 bases separated the two germline ends. The CDR3 spans 14 residues. Germline-derived CDR1 and CDR2 are SGHVS and FNYEAQ. Written as DNA, the CDR3 is TGTGCCAGCAGCTTAGGGGGTGTGGATGAAAAACTGTTTTTT. Its translation: CASSLGGVDEKLFF.

The chain is built from TRBV28 and TRBJ2-5; D tentatively fits TRBD1 or TRBD2 (5 bases each). There are 13 residues in the CDR3. V lost 4 bases and J lost 14, with 20 bases in between. Germline CDR1 and CDR2: MDHEN and SYDVKM. The CDR3 loop reads CASSYPGRKKRYF. CDR3 nucleotides: TGTGCCAGCAGTTACCCGGGACGGAAAAAGCGATACTTC.

This chain links TRBV30 with TRBJ2-7, with a possible D match to TRBD2 (5 bases). Germline V gene data show CDR1 as GTSNPN and CDR2 as SVGIG (reference sequence). This CDR3 has 13 amino acids. V was trimmed by 4 bases and J by 7 bases, leaving 17 bases between them. The CDR3 reads CAWMFSGGGEQYF. CDR3 DNA: TGTGCCTGGATGTTCAGCGGAGGAGGAGAGCAGTACTTC. Combining the CDR3 with reference TRBV30 and TRBJ2-7 gives the whole variable domain SQTIHQWPATLVQPVGSPLSLECTVEGTSNPNLYWYRQAAGRGLQLLFYSVGIGQISSEVPQNLSASRPQDRQFILSSKKLLLSDSGFYLCAWMFSGGGEQYFGPGTRLTVT.

V is TRBV6-5 and J is TRBJ2-3; TRBD1 agrees at 7 bases. Germline lookup yields CDR1 MNHEY and CDR2 SVGAGI. V trimming: 5 bases; J trimming: 2 bases; junction bases outside the gene matches: 7. This CDR3 is built from 15 residues. In DNA form, the CDR3 reads TGTGCCAGCAGTAAAAGGGACAGACACACAGATACGCAGTATTTT. Its protein product is CASSKRDRHTDTQYF.

V gene TRBV6-1 combines with J gene TRBJ2-2; TRBD2 matches at 9 bases. CDR3 length: 16 amino acids. Germline loops: CDR1 MNHNS, CDR2 SASEGT. The J segment lost 4 bases and the V segment lost 2 bases, leaving 5 bases of the junction unmatched. The CDR3 region has the DNA TGTGCCAGCAGTGAAATTATTAGCGGGAGCACCGGGGAGCTGTTTTTT. Its translation is CASSEIISGSTGELFF.

The CDR3 DNA reads as TGTGCCAGCACGCAGTGGGGAAACACCATATATTTT. Protein sequence: CASTQWGNTIYF. The rearrangement links TRBV28 to TRBJ1-3; no firm D call. Germline V gene sequence: CDR1 MDHEN, CDR2 SYDVKM. Trimming cost V 7 bases and J 4 bases, with 8 bases left between them. CDR3 length: 12 amino acids.

V is TRBV19 and J is TRBJ2-1; D gene ambiguous. V lost 3 bases and J 8 bases, leaving 8 bases between the germline ends. Germline assignment: CDR1 LNHDA and CDR2 SQIVND (reference sequence). The CDR3 totals 12 residues. The CDR3 region is CASSIPRDEQFF. CDR3 in DNA: TGTGCCAGTAGTATTCCCCGGGATGAGCAGTTCTTC.

The gene calls are TRBV15 and TRBJ2-2; D remains ambiguous. In germline, CDR1 is LNHNV, CDR2 YYDKDF (reference sequence). The CDR3 is made up of 14 amino acids. The V and J ends lost 0 bases and 4 bases respectively, with 6 bases between them. CDR3 nucleotide sequence: TGTGCCACCAGCAGAGATGGTCCCACCGGGGAGCTGTTTTTT. It translates to CATSRDGPTGELFF. The full variable domain, rest sourced from reference TRBV15 and TRBJ2-2, is DAMVIQNPRYQVTQFGKPVTLSCSQTLNHNVMYWYQQKSSQAPKLLFHYYDKDFNNEADTPDNFQSRRPNTSFCFLDIRSPGLGDTAMYLCATSRDGPTGELFFGEGSRLTVL.

This clone has just one count. V is TRBV6-5 and J is TRBJ2-7; a weak D match, TRBD2 (6 bases). CDR1 MNHEY and CDR2 SVGAGI come from the germline V gene. The V end was cut by 6 bases, the J end by 0 bases, with 12 bases between. CDR3 length: 14 amino acids. As DNA, the CDR3 is TGTGCCAGCAGGTTTAGCGGAAGCTCCTACGAGCAGTACTTC. Translation: CASRFSGSSYEQYF.

V usage is TRBV2 and J usage is TRBJ1-1; D remains unclear. This CDR3 has 14 amino acids. V was trimmed by 4 bases and J by 1 base, leaving 10 bases between them. The germline V gene encodes CDR1 SNHLY and CDR2 FYNNEI. This CDR3 is CASSVRRGNTEAFF. The CDR3 nucleotides are TGTGCCAGCAGTGTAAGGCGGGGGAACACTGAAGCTTTCTTT.

The V call is TRBV5-6, the J call TRBJ2-5; D is ambiguous. The length of the CDR3 is 13 residues. Germline V gives CDR1 SGHDT, CDR2 YYEEEE. V lost 4 bases and J 4 bases, leaving 11 bases between the germline ends. CDR3 DNA: TGTGCCAGCAGCCCCCGAGTAAGAGAGACCCAGTACTTC. Residues: CASSPRVRETQYF. The whole variable domain, remainder taken from reference TRBV5-6 and TRBJ2-5, is DAGVTQSPTHLIKTRGQQVTLRCSPKSGHDTVSWYQQALGQGPQFIFQYYEEEERQRGNFPDRFSGHQFPNYSSELNVNALLLGDSALYLCASSPRVRETQYFGPGTRLLVL.

The chain couples TRBV19 to TRBJ1-5, with D hard to call. Germline CDR1 is LNHDA and CDR2 is SQIVND (reference sequence). The CDR3 sequence is 14 residues long. Trimming removed 5 bases at V and 4 bases at J, with 12 bases between. This CDR3 reads CASSRGEPNQPQHF. CDR3 nucleotides: TGTGCCAGTAGTCGCGGGGAACCTAATCAGCCCCAGCATTTT.

The chain has TRBV5-1 and TRBJ2-7; 13 positions agree with TRBD2. Looked up from germline, CDR1 is SGHRS and CDR2 is YFSETQ. Trimming removed 4 bases from V and 6 bases from J; junction bases left unmatched: 7. The CDR3 has 15 amino acids. The CDR3 DNA follows: TGCGCCAGCAGCGGGACTAGCGGGATCAAGTCCGAGCAGTACTTC. Residues: CASSGTSGIKSEQYF.

The chain uses TRBV5-1 and TRBJ2-3, with D possibly TRBD1 on 6 matching bases. This CDR3 contains 15 residues. V lost 2 bases and J 4 bases, leaving 14 bases between the germline ends. Per the germline V gene, CDR1 is SGHRS and CDR2 is YFSETQ. This CDR3 is CASSLQGSLADTQYF. The CDR3 DNA reads TGCGCCAGCAGCTTACAGGGAAGCCTCGCAGATACGCAGTATTTT.

This clone has only a few counts. The chain combines TRBV2 with TRBJ1-2, with D perhaps matching TRBD1 (6 bases). V was clipped by 2 bases and J by 4 bases, with 11 bases between them. Germline V gives CDR1 SNHLY, CDR2 FYNNEI. CDR3 size: 14 residues. CDR3 bases: TGTGCCAGCAGTGAACAATCAGGGGTCTATGGCTACACCTTC. As protein: CASSEQSGVYGYTF.